The 8 T cell receptor beta chains below come from one sample, sequenced in a study of cytomegalovirus exposure and HLA in healthy donors. PCR involved 60 Vbeta and 13 Jbeta primers. The method was immunoSEQ multiplex PCR; TCRdb's version includes in-frame clones alone and lacks a portion of them. Of 200,000 or so clones in the sample, roughly 80% were seen once. The source material was PBMCs. These receptors all come from a boy between 10 and 17 years old in good health and CMV-seronegative.

The V call is TRBV7-2, the J call TRBJ1-4; TRBD1 matches 10 bases. Trimming at V came to 1 base and at J to 2 bases, leaving 7 bases not matched to a gene. Germline values: CDR1 SGHTA, CDR2 FQGNSA. The CDR3 has 18 amino acids. The CDR3 DNA is TGTGCCAGCAGCTTAGGGCGACAGGGGGCAAGGACTAATGAAAAACTGTTTTTT. Protein product: CASSLGRQGARTNEKLFF.

The rearrangement links TRBV13 to TRBJ2-2; maybe TRBD1 (5 bases). The CDR3 length is 15 residues. The ends were cut back, 3 bases at V and 1 base at J, with 9 bases in the middle. The germline V gene encodes CDR1 PRHDT and CDR2 FYEKMQ (reference sequence). The CDR3 DNA follows: TGTGCCAGCAGCTTTCGACAGTTGAACACCGGGGAGCTGTTTTTT. Amino acid sequence: CASSFRQLNTGELFF.

J is TRBJ1-3 and V is TRBV14; D might be TRBD1 (6 bases). V was trimmed by 1 base and J by 6 bases, leaving 16 bases between them. Germline CDR1 SGHDN, CDR2 FVKESK. CDR3 size: 16 residues. Here the CDR3 reads CASSQAGTLIVNTIYF. In DNA form, the CDR3 reads TGTGCCAGCAGCCAAGCCGGGACACTCATCGTAAACACCATATATTTT.

The rearrangement uses TRBV6-5 and TRBJ2-7, with 9 bases fitting TRBD2. V shed 4 bases, J shed 1 base, and the junction held 8 bases outside the gene matches. Looked up from germline, CDR1 is MNHEY and CDR2 is SVGAGI. The CDR3 sequence is 16 residues long. CDR3 residues: CASSSLAGKESYEQYF. CDR3 coding DNA: TGTGCCAGCAGTTCTCTAGCGGGAAAGGAGTCCTACGAGCAGTACTTC.

The chain has TRBV5-6 and TRBJ2-1; 8 nucleotides agree with TRBD1. This CDR3 contains 13 residues. In germline, CDR1 is SGHDT, CDR2 YYEEEE. V lost 4 bases, J lost 9 bases, and 6 bases stayed unmatched. CDR3 sequence (DNA): TGTGCCAGCAGCCCGGAGACAGGGGTTGAGCAGTTCTTC. The encoded protein is CASSPETGVEQFF.

V gene TRBV6-1 combines with J gene TRBJ1-3; 7 bases agree with TRBD1. This CDR3 is built from 15 residues. Trimming took 7 bases from V and 0 from J; bases not matched to a gene: 6. Germline CDR1 MNHNS, CDR2 SASEGT. DNA of the CDR3: TGTGCCAGCAATCCGGGGACAGCCTCTGGAAACACCATATATTTT. Translated, it gives CASNPGTASGNTIYF.

The chain is built from TRBV5-6 and TRBJ2-1; TRBD2 agrees at 10 bases. V dropped 0 bases and J dropped 7; count of bases not matched to a gene: 4. The CDR3 length is 15 residues. CDR1 is SGHDT, CDR2 YYEEEE, per germline. This CDR3 is CASSLGGTSANEQFF. CDR3 DNA: TGTGCCAGCAGCTTGGGGGGGACTAGCGCAAATGAGCAGTTCTTC.

V is TRBV12-5 and J is TRBJ2-1, with D possibly TRBD2 on 6 matching bases. Germline CDR1 and CDR2: LGHNT and FRNRAP. The CDR3 is made up of 17 amino acids. V lost 6 bases, J lost 1 base, and 19 bases lay in between. CDR3 sequence: CASGKKILARSYNEQFF. The CDR3 nucleotides are TGTGCTAGTGGCAAGAAAATACTAGCCCGTTCCTACAATGAGCAGTTCTTC. Drawing the rest from reference TRBV12-5 and TRBJ2-1, the complete variable domain is DARVTQTPRHKVTEMGQEVTMRCQPILGHNTVFWYRQTMMQGLELLAYFRNRAPLDDSGMPKDRFSAEMPDATLATLKIQPSEPRDSAVYFCASGKKILARSYNEQFFGPGTRLTVL.